Presented here are 17 T cell receptor beta chains from one specimen sequenced in a study of blood T cell repertoires in COVID-19 (dated by TCRdb to 2020 to 2021). The library was built by means of the immunoSEQ multiplex PCR assay. The clones in this table, taken by TCRdb from immuneACCESS, are in-frame only. Not every clone is retained; where verified, under half of the shortfall comes from an unresolved V gene, and the cause of the rest is unknown. Present in this sample are over 110,000 clones, under 90% of which were seen just once. The ten most abundant clones make up around 3.9% of the sample. Sequencing was carried out using PBMCs or T cells enriched from blood (not recorded which). The receptors were sampled from a man aged 50 or older in a cohort exposed to, infected with or recovered from COVID-19 (not recorded which).

The chain employs TRBV5-8 and TRBJ2-2, with 9 bases fitting TRBD1. The length of the CDR3 is 15 residues. The J segment lost 5 bases and the V segment lost 4 bases, leaving 6 bases of the junction unmatched. The germline V gene has CDR1 SGHTS and CDR2 YDEGEE. The DNA of the CDR3 is TGTGCCAGCAGCCGGACAGGGGAGATTACCGGGGAGCTGTTTTTT. Its protein is CASSRTGEITGELFF.

V gene TRBV5-1 combines with J gene TRBJ1-1, with 9 positions matching TRBD1. J gave up 4 bases and V 4 bases, and 5 bases lay outside the gene matches. CDR1 and CDR2 (germline): SGHRS, YFSETQ. The CDR3 runs 14 residues. The CDR3: CASSLDRGATEAFF. CDR3 bases: TGCGCCAGCAGCCTGGACAGGGGAGCCACTGAAGCTTTCTTT.

In this sample, this clone turned up once. The rearrangement links TRBV6-1 to TRBJ1-5; 9 bases are shared with TRBD1. CDR3 length equals 15 residues. CDR1 is MNHNS, CDR2 SASEGT, per germline. Germline trimming cut 3 bases from V and 4 bases from J; bases unmatched to any gene: 4. Written as DNA, the CDR3 is TGTGCCAGCAGTGATACAGGGGGCTTTAATCAGCCCCAGCATTTT. It encodes CASSDTGGFNQPQHF.

In DNA, the CDR3 is TGTGCCAGCAGCTACTCCGGGTCCGGTTATGGCTACACCTTC. Amino acids: CASSYSGSGYGYTF. The chain joins TRBV28 to TRBJ1-2; D not resolved. The V and J ends lost 6 bases and 5 bases respectively, with 16 bases between them. Germline CDR1 is MDHEN and CDR2 is SYDVKM. The CDR3 totals 14 residues.

This clone was observed a handful of times. The V call is TRBV7-2, the J call TRBJ2-3; TRBD2 aligns across 12 bases. This CDR3 comprises 16 residues. Germline loops: CDR1 SGHTA, CDR2 FQGNSA. V trimming: 6 bases; J trimming: 7 bases; junction bases outside the gene matches: 11. The CDR3 DNA sequence: TGTGCCAGCAGTCAGATGTCTAGCGGGGGGGCGTATACGCAGTATTTT. The encoded protein is CASSQMSSGGAYTQYF.

V and J are TRBV10-2 and TRBJ2-5; maybe TRBD1 (6 bases). Germline loops: CDR1 WSHSY, CDR2 SAAADI. The CDR3 spans 15 residues. The ends were cut back, 5 bases at V and 4 bases at J, with 17 bases in the middle. CDR3 DNA sequence: TGCGCCAGCAGTCAAACAGGGACCGGCCCAGAGACCCAGTACTTC. It encodes CASSQTGTGPETQYF.

The rearrangement joins TRBV27 to TRBJ1-6, with D maybe TRBD1 (5 bases). Germline CDR1 is MNHEY and CDR2 is SMNVEV (reference sequence). Trimming took off 5 bases at V and 8 bases at J, with 25 bases between the two ends. This CDR3 comprises 18 residues. The DNA for the CDR3 is TGTGCCAGCAGTCTAGCAAAGACAGCTCGGCGGGGGGATTCACCCCTCCACTTT. It translates to CASSLAKTARRGDSPLHF.

The rearrangement links TRBV30 to TRBJ1-5; 7 bases map to TRBD1. Germline assignment: CDR1 GTSNPN and CDR2 SVGIG (reference sequence). The CDR3 loop spans 18 amino acids. Germline trimming cut 2 bases from V and 0 bases from J; bases unmatched to any gene: 13. The CDR3 region has the DNA TGTGCCTGGAGTCACCGGGACAGCCGAGAGGGTAGCAATCAGCCCCAGCATTTT. It translates to CAWSHRDSREGSNQPQHF.

This clone was picked up one time. V and J are TRBV18 and TRBJ2-7, with 7 bases matching TRBD1. Unmatched junction bases numbered 3, after V lost 4 bases and J lost 6 bases. Germline V lookup: CDR1 KGHSH, CDR2 LQKENI. The CDR3 has 12 amino acids. The CDR3 sequence: CASSHRGLEQYF. The CDR3 nucleotides read TGTGCCAGCTCACACAGGGGCCTCGAGCAGTACTTC.

The chain combines TRBV9 with TRBJ2-2, with a weak D call TRBD2 (5 bases). There are 15 residues in the CDR3. Germline assignment: CDR1 SGDLS and CDR2 YYNGEE. Trimming removed 3 bases at V and 7 bases at J, with 16 bases between. The CDR3 spells CASSAADGKRGELFF. DNA for the CDR3: TGTGCCAGCAGCGCTGCCGACGGGAAGCGCGGGGAGCTGTTTTTT.

The chain joins TRBV5-4 to TRBJ2-7; tentatively, D is TRBD2 (6 bases). The V gene's germline CDR1 is SGHNT and CDR2 YYREEE (reference sequence). The CDR3 is 14 residues long. Trimming cost V 3 bases and J 1 base, with 11 bases left between them. In nucleotides, the CDR3 is TGTGCCAGCAGCTCGTCGGCGGGGTCCTACGAGCAGTACTTC. Amino acids: CASSSSAGSYEQYF. The full variable domain, its missing parts supplied by reference TRBV5-4 and TRBJ2-7, is ETGVTQSPTHLIKTRGQQVTLRCSSQSGHNTVSWYQQALGQGPQFIFQYYREEENGRGNFPPRFSGLQFPNYSSELNVNALELDDSALYLCASSSSAGSYEQYFGPGTRLTVT.

This chain uses TRBV19 with TRBJ2-7, with D perhaps matching TRBD1 (6 bases). Germline V gene lookup returns CDR1 LNHDA and CDR2 SQIVND (reference sequence). V was cut by 11 bases and J by 6 bases, with 23 bases left in between. CDR3 length equals 14 residues. The CDR3 spells CACKGTGSPTEQYF. The CDR3 nucleotides read TGTGCCTGCAAAGGAACAGGGAGTCCGACCGAGCAGTACTTC.

This chain uses TRBV30 with TRBJ1-1; possible D gene TRBD1, 5 bases. The V gene lost 0 bases and the J gene lost 5 bases, with 13 bases spanning the gap. Germline CDR1 GTSNPN, CDR2 SVGIG (reference sequence). The CDR3 consists of 14 residues. CDR3 in DNA: TGTGCCTGGAGTGTACTTATGGAGGGGACTGAAGCTTTCTTT. Translation gives CAWSVLMEGTEAFF.

This chain links TRBV11-2 with TRBJ2-1; TRBD2 agrees at 7 bases. With V trimmed by 6 bases and J by 10 bases, 6 bases remained unmatched. Germline assignment: CDR1 SGHAT and CDR2 FQNNGV. The CDR3 contains 12 residues. The DNA of the CDR3 is TGTGCCAGCAGTCGTGAGCGGGGAGAGCAGTTCTTC. Its protein product is CASSRERGEQFF.

The V gene is TRBV12-3 or TRBV12-4, the J gene TRBJ2-1; no definite D call. The CDR3 covers 11 residues. V lost 5 bases and J 7 bases, leaving 6 bases between the germline ends. CDR3 nucleotide sequence: TGTGCCAGCAGTACTACTAATGAGCAGTTCTTC. Its translation is CASSTTNEQFF.

The J gene is TRBJ1-2, the V gene TRBV5-8; 7 bases align to TRBD1. With V trimmed by 4 bases and J by 2 bases, 5 bases remained unmatched. Germline loops: CDR1 SGHTS, CDR2 YDEGEE. This CDR3 has 14 amino acids. CDR3 residues: CASSPPGQNYGYTF. As DNA, the CDR3 is TGTGCCAGCAGCCCGCCGGGACAGAACTATGGCTACACCTTC.

V is TRBV18 and J is TRBJ1-1, with D possibly being TRBD1 (5 bases). Germline CDR1 reads KGHSH; CDR2 reads LQKENI. CDR3 length: 13 residues. V was cut by 2 bases and J by 3 bases, with 7 bases left in between. Here the CDR3 reads CASSPDSYTEAFF. The CDR3 coding sequence is TGTGCCAGCTCACCAGACAGTTACACTGAAGCTTTCTTT.